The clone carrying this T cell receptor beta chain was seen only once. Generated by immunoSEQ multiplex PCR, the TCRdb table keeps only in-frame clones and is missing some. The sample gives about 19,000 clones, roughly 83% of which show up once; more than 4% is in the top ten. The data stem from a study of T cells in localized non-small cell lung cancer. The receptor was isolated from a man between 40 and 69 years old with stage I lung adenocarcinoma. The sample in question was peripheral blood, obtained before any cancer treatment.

The CDR3 sequence is CAISEGTLLTGELFF. CDR3 DNA sequence: TGTGCCATCAGTGAGGGGACCCTCCTCACCGGGGAGCTGTTTTTT. The chain carries TRBV10-3 and TRBJ2-2; D assignment may be TRBD1 or TRBD2 (5 bases each). This CDR3 has 15 amino acids. Germline V gene lookup returns CDR1 ENHRY and CDR2 SYGVKD. V lost 2 bases and J lost 4, with 11 bases in between.